These T cell receptor beta chains were read from a single sample in a study of shared clonotypes between healthy human individuals. Sequenced by immunoSEQ multiplex PCR; TCRdb stores in-frame clones only, minus some. The repertoire holds some 1 million clones, with around 74% as singletons. The specimen was memory CD4+ T cells sorted from blood. The receptors originated from a man aged 18 to 35 in good health. Both conserved end residues are part of each CDR3. A D gene is named only where the DNA matches it firmly. A row's size may be missing; if present it is once, few, many or a size class.

V gene	J gene	D gene	clone size	CDR3 protein	CDR3 DNA
TRBV28	TRBJ1-2	TRBD1	.	CASSPPGTGALVGYGYTF	TGTGCCAGCAGTCCCCCGGGGACAGGGGCCCTGGTGGGCTATGGCTACACCTTC
TRBV19	TRBJ2-7	.	.	CASRTTSRSYEQYF	TGTGCCAGTAGGACGACCTCGCGGTCCTACGAGCAGTACTTC
TRBV18	TRBJ1-1	.	few	CASSPQMNTEAFF	TGTGCCAGCTCCCCACAGATGAACACTGAAGCTTTCTTT
TRBV7-2	TRBJ2-1	TRBD2	.	CASSFRERGDNEQFF	TGTGCCAGCAGCTTCAGAGAGCGGGGGGACAATGAGCAGTTCTTC
TRBV19	TRBJ1-1	.	.	CASSILGGIGTEAFF	TGTGCCAGTAGTATCCTCGGGGGGATCGGCACTGAAGCTTTCTTT
TRBV5-1	TRBJ2-7	TRBD1	.	CASTLTDRGFHEQYF	TGCGCCAGCACCCTTACGGACAGGGGATTCCACGAGCAGTACTTC
TRBV6-5	TRBJ2-7	.	.	CAATQGWGYEQYF	TGTGCCGCTACTCAAGGTTGGGGCTACGAGCAGTACTTC
TRBV5-1	TRBJ2-7	.	few	CASSHREDREQYF	TGCGCCAGCAGCCACAGGGAGGACCGCGAGCAGTACTTC
TRBV30	TRBJ2-7	TRBD1	.	CAWSGRQGSYEQYF	TGTGCCTGGAGTGGTCGACAGGGGTCCTACGAGCAGTACTTC
TRBV10-3	TRBJ1-6	TRBD1	.	CAISESFKSGQGSNSPLHF	TGTGCCATCAGTGAGTCGTTTAAGTCGGGACAGGGAAGTAATTCACCCCTCCACTTT
TRBV5-5	TRBJ1-6	.	few	CASSQETLSAWSYNSPLHF	TGTGCCAGCAGCCAAGAGACACTGTCTGCGTGGTCCTATAATTCACCCCTCCACTTT
TRBV5-4	TRBJ2-5	TRBD1	.	CASSLLGQGAGETQYF	TGTGCCAGCAGCTTGTTGGGACAGGGGGCGGGAGAGACCCAGTACTTC
TRBV18	TRBJ1-2	.	few	CASSPSSDVYGYTF	TGTGCCAGCTCACCGTCCTCGGACGTCTATGGCTACACCTTC
TRBV28	TRBJ1-1	.	.	CASSFLGAAVKAFF	TGTGCCAGCAGTTTCTTGGGGGCGGCGGTGAAAGCTTTCTTT
TRBV18	TRBJ2-3	.	.	CASSGRDTQYF	TGTGCCAGCTCCGGGCGGGATACGCAGTATTTT
TRBV7-9	TRBJ2-5	TRBD2	.	CASSWNIAGARETQYF	TGTGCCAGCAGCTGGAATATAGCGGGAGCGCGAGAGACCCAGTACTTC
TRBV2	TRBJ2-5	TRBD2	.	CASRHSVFSGTQETQYF	TGTGCCAGCAGGCACTCGGTGTTTAGCGGGACGCAAGAGACCCAGTACTTC
TRBV5-1	TRBJ2-7	TRBD1	.	CASSLDGTGREQYF	TGCGCCAGCAGCTTGGATGGGACAGGGCGCGAGCAGTACTTC
TRBV11-2	TRBJ1-2	TRBD1	few	CASSSQTGGFGYTF	TGTGCCAGCAGCTCCCAGACAGGGGGATTCGGCTACACCTTC
TRBV6-6	TRBJ1-2	TRBD1	once	CASSYPQGATSGYTF	TGTGCCAGCAGTTATCCTCAGGGGGCTACAAGTGGCTACACCTTC
TRBV5-1	TRBJ1-2	TRBD1	.	CASQGAGNYGYTF	TGCGCCAGCCAGGGGGCAGGTAACTATGGCTACACCTTC
TRBV6-1	TRBJ2-5	.	.	CASSLGGSQETQYF	TGTGCCAGCAGCTTAGGGGGGTCACAAGAGACCCAGTACTTC
TRBV9	TRBJ2-2	TRBD1	.	CASSFGQGGTGELFF	TGTGCCAGCAGCTTCGGACAGGGAGGAACCGGGGAGCTGTTTTTT
TRBV27	TRBJ2-7	.	.	CASSSSGTTVREQYF	TGTGCCAGCAGTTCTTCCGGGACAACAGTCCGGGAGCAGTACTTC
TRBV5-1	TRBJ2-3	.	many	CASSSEGGITDTQYF	TGCGCCAGCAGCAGTGAGGGGGGGATCACAGATACGCAGTATTTT
TRBV2	TRBJ2-7	.	few	CASAVHEQYF	TGTGCCAGCGCTGTACACGAGCAGTACTTC
TRBV19	TRBJ2-6	TRBD1	.	CASSPTGTGANVLTF	TGTGCCAGTAGTCCGACAGGGACCGGGGCCAACGTCCTGACTTTC
TRBV5-1	TRBJ2-2	TRBD1	.	CASSSGQGGVTGELFF	TGCGCCAGCAGCTCGGGACAGGGTGGGGTCACCGGGGAGCTGTTTTTT
TRBV6-5	TRBJ2-5	.	few	CASSSRSRETQYF	TGTGCCAGCAGTTCCCGGTCGAGGGAGACCCAGTACTTC
TRBV5-1	TRBJ1-2	.	few	CASRPENYGYTF	TGCGCCAGCAGGCCGGAGAACTATGGCTACACCTTC